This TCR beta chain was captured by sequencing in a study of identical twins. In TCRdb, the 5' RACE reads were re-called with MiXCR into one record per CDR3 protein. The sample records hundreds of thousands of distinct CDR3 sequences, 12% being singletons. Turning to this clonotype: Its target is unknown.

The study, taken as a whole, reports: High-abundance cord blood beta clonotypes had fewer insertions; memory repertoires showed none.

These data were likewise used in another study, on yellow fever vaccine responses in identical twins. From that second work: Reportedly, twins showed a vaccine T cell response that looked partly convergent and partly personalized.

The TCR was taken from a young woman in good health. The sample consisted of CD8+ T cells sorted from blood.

CDR3 sequence (DNA): TGTGCCAGCAGCTGGCGCGGGACAGCTAGGGACGAGCAGTACTTC. It encodes CASSWRGTARDEQYF. The chain joins TRBV11-2 to TRBJ2-7; a possible D gene is TRBD1 (7 bases). Trimming stripped 4 bases from V and 5 bases from J, with 18 bases between. CDR3 length: 15 residues. CDR1 and CDR2 from the germline V gene are SGHAT and FQNNGV.